This T cell receptor (beta chain) came from a study of cytomegalovirus exposure and HLA in healthy donors. Use of 60 Vbeta and 13 Jbeta primers characterized the PCR. The repertoire was sequenced with immunoSEQ multiplex PCR; TCRdb's copy has only in-frame clones and lacks some. The profile covers about 200,000 clones, with over 75% appearing a single time and about 0.22% taken by the ten largest. Trimming at V came to 6 bases and at J to 7 bases, leaving 8 bases not matched to a gene. Germline values: CDR1 SNHLY, CDR2 FYNNEI. The CDR3 totals 15 residues. This sequence was found in a girl aged 2-10 years in good health and CMV-seronegative. Sequenced sample: PBMCs. The genes are TRBV2 and TRBJ1-4; 10 bases map to TRBD1. The CDR3 nucleotides are TGTGCCAGCAGGGCCAGGACAGGGGGGGGTGAAAAACTGTTTTTT. This translates into CASRARTGGGEKLFF.